This TCR beta chain comes out of a study of OX40 agonist ivuxolimab in advanced cancers. Study summary: Those treated in dose escalation had hepatocellular carcinoma, melanoma, renal cell cancer or head and neck cancer. Study findings and constraints: Clones of CD4+ and CD8+ blood T cells grew by week 6 at doses of 0.1 to 3.0 mg/kg.

A remark on this clone: The target antigen is unknown.

Assay used: immunoSEQ multiplex PCR; TCRdb lists only in-frame clones, some missing. The repertoire holds about 77,000 clones, with approximately 93% as singletons. This CDR3 has 14 residues. V dropped 2 bases and J dropped 4 bases, with 13 bases sitting between them. From germline, CDR1 is SGHRS and CDR2 YFSETQ. Blood was sampled at baseline, cycle 4 day 1, and cycle 7 day 1. This clonotype was sampled from an adult with an advanced solid tumor such as melanoma, head and neck, liver or kidney cancer. The chain recombines TRBV5-1 with TRBJ2-7, with D possibly being TRBD1 (5 bases). Sequences were derived from CD4+ or CD8+ T cells sorted from blood, sampled in a trial of the OX40 agonist ivuxolimab. CDR3 bases: TGCGCCAGCAGCTTTACCATCCAGGGATACGAGCAGTACTTC. Its protein is CASSFTIQGYEQYF. The entire variable domain, with the rest obtained from reference TRBV5-1 and TRBJ2-7, is as follows: KAGVTQTPRYLIKTRGQQVTLSCSPISGHRSVSWYQQTPGQGLQFLFEYFSETQRNKGNFPGRFSGRQFSNSRSEMNVSTLELGDSALYLCASSFTIQGYEQYFGPGTRLTVT.